This is a list of T cell receptor beta chains from one sample in a study of radiotherapy plus CTLA-4 blockade in lung cancer. Clones were sequenced by immunoSEQ multiplex PCR, and TCRdb holds only the in-frame ones, with some missing. The data show tens of thousands of clones, less than 80% seen once. This sample comprised peripheral blood, obtained from a patient treated with radiotherapy plus ipilimumab. The source is a human donor with non-small cell lung cancer who had stable disease on radiotherapy plus ipilimumab. CDR3s include the opening cysteine and the closing phenylalanine or tryptophan. A D gene is named only where the DNA matches it firmly. Clone size is not always given. Where it is, it says once, few, many or a class for expanded clones.

TRBD1	TRBV11-2	TRBJ1-4	-	TGTGCCAGCAGCACCCGGACAGGGGTTAATGAAAAACTGTTTTTT	CASSTRTGVNEKLFF
TRBD2	TRBV19	TRBJ2-5	few	TGTGCCAGTAGTATTGCTAGCGGGGCCCTACAAGAGACCCAGTACTTC	CASSIASGALQETQYF
-	TRBV4-1	TRBJ1-1	-	TGCGCCAGCAGCCGCCGGCAGGACACTGAAGCTTTCTTT	CASSRRQDTEAFF
TRBD2	TRBV19	TRBJ2-1	-	TGTGCCAGCCAGGGACTAGCGGGGGATGAGCAGTTCTTC	CASQGLAGDEQFF
-	TRBV6-6	TRBJ1-6	-	TGTGCCAGCAGTATAAGGGCCTATAATTCACCCCTCCACTTT	CASSIRAYNSPLHF
-	TRBV7-9	TRBJ1-5	few	TGTGCCAGCAGCTTAGCGAGCAATCAGCCCCAGCATTTT	CASSLASNQPQHF
TRBD1	TRBV7-2	TRBJ1-2	-	TGTGCCAGCAGCTTGGGGGGACAGGCGGCCTATGGCTACACCTTC	CASSLGGQAAYGYTF
-	TRBV5-1	TRBJ2-2	-	TGCGCCAGCAGATCTTCCGGGACAACGAACACCGGGGAGCTGTTTTTT	CASRSSGTTNTGELFF
TRBD1	TRBV18	TRBJ2-7	-	TGTGCCAGCTCGGGACAGGGGGATAACGAGCAGTACTTC	CASSGQGDNEQYF
TRBD1	TRBV27	TRBJ2-1	-	TGTGCCAGCAGTTTACAGGGGGTTAGCTCCTACAATGAGCAGTTCTTC	CASSLQGVSSYNEQFF
-	TRBV18	TRBJ2-4	few	TGTGCCAGCTCACCCGGACTAGCCAAAAACATTCAGTACTTC	CASSPGLAKNIQYF
-	TRBV7-8	TRBJ2-1	-	TGTGCCACCTCGGACTACAATGAGCAGTTCTTC	CATSDYNEQFF
-	TRBV13	TRBJ1-5	-	TGTGCCAGCAGCTTAGGCCGTAGCGGATATCAGCCCCAGCATTTT	CASSLGRSGYQPQHF
-	TRBV11-2	TRBJ1-3	-	TGTGCCAGCAGCTTAAGCTCCCTTCGGGGAAACACCATATATTTT	CASSLSSLRGNTIYF
-	TRBV28	TRBJ2-2	-	TGTGCCAGCAGGGAGGAATGGGGGCTAAGTACCGGGGAGCTGTTTTTT	CASREEWGLSTGELFF
TRBD2	TRBV7-2	TRBJ2-5	-	TGTGCCAGCAGCTTCCTGGGACTAGCGGAAGAGACCCAGTACTTC	CASSFLGLAEETQYF
-	TRBV28	TRBJ1-2	-	TGTGCCAGCGGAAACCTTAGGACCTATGGCTACACCTTC	CASGNLRTYGYTF
-	TRBV27	TRBJ2-2	-	TGTGCCAGCAGTTCCTCCACGACTCACAAATACACCGGGGAGCTGTTTTTT	CASSSSTTHKYTGELFF
-	TRBV6-6	TRBJ2-2	once	TGTGCCAGCCGACGACTGGACGGGAGTCTCGGGGAGCTGTTTTTT	CASRRLDGSLGELFF
TRBD1	TRBV28	TRBJ1-6	few	TGTGCCAGCAGTCAATCCGCAGGGGGCGAGAATTCACCCCTCCACTTT	CASSQSAGGENSPLHF
-	TRBV18	TRBJ1-1	-	TGTGCCAGCTCAGCCCGGGACGGGGATTTGAAAGCTTTCTTT	CASSARDGDLKAFF
-	TRBV30	TRBJ1-3	-	TGTGCCTGGAGTGTACAGGGAAACACCATATATTTT	CAWSVQGNTIYF
-	TRBV7-9	TRBJ1-2	-	TGTGCCAGCAGCGCACCCAGAGGGAGCGCTAACTATGGCTACACCTTC	CASSAPRGSANYGYTF
-	TRBV11-2	TRBJ2-1	-	TGTGCCAGCAGCGCCGGCATCGGGGGCCTATACAATGAGCAGTTCTTC	CASSAGIGGLYNEQFF
TRBD1	TRBV14	TRBJ2-5	-	TGTGCCAGCAGCCCCTGGACAGGGAGGCAAGAGACCCAGTACTTC	CASSPWTGRQETQYF
-	TRBV19	TRBJ2-4	-	TGTGCCAGTAGTATAGAGTACGGCCTGGCCAAAAACATTCAGTACTTC	CASSIEYGLAKNIQYF
-	TRBV11-3	TRBJ2-3	-	TGTGCCAGCAGCTTAGTGCCAGATACGCAGTATTTT	CASSLVPDTQYF
TRBD2	TRBV27	TRBJ2-3	-	TGTGCCAGCAGTTTACGACTTGGGCTAGCGGGCGGCACAGATACGCAGTATTTT	CASSLRLGLAGGTDTQYF
-	TRBV2	TRBJ1-3	-	TGTGCCAGCAGTGAACGTGCGAGCTCTGGAAACACCATATATTTT	CASSERASSGNTIYF
-	TRBV19	TRBJ2-2	-	TGTGCCACTTCCCCTGCGAACACCGGGGAGCTGTTTTTT	CATSPANTGELFF
-	TRBV5-1	TRBJ1-1	-	TGCGCCAGCAGCTTGATGGGAGGGACCACTGAAGCTTTCTTT	CASSLMGGTTEAFF
-	TRBV4-3	TRBJ1-2	-	TGCGCCAGCAGCCAAGTCGGCGGAAACTATGGCTACACCTTC	CASSQVGGNYGYTF
TRBD1	TRBV18	TRBJ1-2	-	TGTGCCAGCTCGCCACCAACAGGGGCCAACTATGGCTACACCTTC	CASSPPTGANYGYTF
-	TRBV18	TRBJ1-1	-	TGTGCCAGCTCCCCCACCGCGCAGAGGGTAGAAGCTTTCTTT	CASSPTAQRVEAFF
TRBD1	TRBV6-1	TRBJ1-2	-	TGTGCCAGCAGCGGAGGGACAGGGTGGGCTAATGGCTACACCTTC	CASSGGTGWANGYTF
TRBD2	TRBV7-7	TRBJ2-1	-	TGTGCCAGCAGCTTAGGGAGGACTAGCAATGAGCAGTTCTTC	CASSLGRTSNEQFF
-	TRBV6-6	TRBJ1-1	-	TGTGCCAGCAGTTCAGTACTAGGCCGGGGACTCACTGAAGCTTTCTTT	CASSSVLGRGLTEAFF
TRBD2	TRBV7-2	TRBJ2-3	-	TGTGCCAGCAGCTTCCTTTCTAGCGGGGTGGGAGATACGCAGTATTTT	CASSFLSSGVGDTQYF
-	TRBV5-5	TRBJ2-5	-	TGTGCCAGCAGCTCATTTGTCCCCCGGGAGACCCAGTACTTC	CASSSFVPRETQYF
-	TRBV19	TRBJ2-6	few	TGTGCCAGTAGTATAGGCCGCTCTGGGGCCAACGTCCTGACTTTC	CASSIGRSGANVLTF
-	TRBV6-4	TRBJ2-7	few	TGTGCCAGCACACCGGGGGAATCCTACGAGCAGTACTTC	CASTPGESYEQYF
TRBD2	TRBV29-1	TRBJ2-1	-	TGCAGCGTTGAGTTGGGGGGGGTGCAGTTCTTC	CSVELGGVQFF
-	TRBV5-1	TRBJ2-2	-	TGCGCCAGCAGCTTGCTAACGCGACAGAGGAACACCGGGGAGCTGTTTTTT	CASSLLTRQRNTGELFF
-	TRBV2	TRBJ2-3	-	TGTGCCAGCAGAGCCGACAGGAGAGGCACAGATACGCAGTATTTT	CASRADRRGTDTQYF
-	TRBV27	TRBJ1-6	-	TGTGCCAGCAGTTTACTACAGGGATGGGATAATTCACCCCTCCACTTT	CASSLLQGWDNSPLHF
-	TRBV6-1	TRBJ1-5	-	TGTGCCAGCAGTGCCCCTCGGAGGGGGTGGGGCAATCAGCCCCAGCATTTT	CASSAPRRGWGNQPQHF
-	TRBV19	TRBJ2-2	-	TGTGCCAGTAGTATAGATCGAAGGATCGGGGAGCTGTTTTTT	CASSIDRRIGELFF
-	TRBV29-1	TRBJ1-1	once	TGCAGCGTTGAAGATCAAAGGAACACTGAAGCTTTCTTT	CSVEDQRNTEAFF
TRBD2	TRBV6-1	TRBJ2-1	-	TGTGCCAGCAGTGAAGACGGGGGGGGCTACAATGAGCAGTTCTTC	CASSEDGGGYNEQFF
-	TRBV27	TRBJ1-5	-	TGTGCCAGCAGTTTATTAGGGGCAGGGCAGCCCCAGCATTTT	CASSLLGAGQPQHF
-	TRBV5-5	TRBJ1-6	few	TGTGCCAGCAGCTTTTCAGGCCAGCCGTATAATTCACCCCTCCACTTT	CASSFSGQPYNSPLHF
-	TRBV2	TRBJ2-6	-	TGTGCCAGCAGGGGGTTGGCTGGGGCCAACGTCCTGACTTTC	CASRGLAGANVLTF
-	TRBV5-1	TRBJ1-3	-	TGCGCCAGCAGAAGGGACGACTCTGGAAACACCATATATTTT	CASRRDDSGNTIYF
TRBD1	TRBV27	TRBJ1-4	-	TGTGCCAGCAGTTCTTATTCAGGGGGTAATGAAAAACTGTTTTTT	CASSSYSGGNEKLFF
-	TRBV28	TRBJ1-5	-	TGTGCCAGCAGTTTAGGGGTGGGGACACCCAGAAATCAGCCCCAGCATTTT	CASSLGVGTPRNQPQHF
-	TRBV28	TRBJ1-5	-	TGTGCCAGCAGACAAGGTGGGGGAAATGCGGGTCAGCCCCAGCATTTT	CASRQGGGNAGQPQHF
-	TRBV6-5	TRBJ1-6	-	TGTGCCAGCAAACCGGGACACAATAATTCACCCCTCCACTTT	CASKPGHNNSPLHF